These 27 T cell receptor beta chains were all obtained from the same sample, sequenced in a study of T cells in Graves' hyperthyroidism and ophthalmopathy. TCR beta CDR3 regions were amplified from RNA transcripts. When the TCR CDR3 underwent first-round RT-PCR, the HTBI primer set was used. TCRdb passed the multiplex PCR reads through MiXCR, listing each CDR3 protein once. The sample has about 700,000 distinct CDR3 sequences, 14% seen once; the top ten hold more than 8.5%. Sample: blood. These receptors were taken from a woman younger than 30 with Graves' hyperthyroidism.

V gene TRBV29-1 combines with J gene TRBJ1-6; no definite D call. The germline V gene has CDR1 SQVTM and CDR2 ANQGSEA. Trimming removed 5 bases at V and 7 bases at J, with 12 bases between. The CDR3 sequence is 13 residues long. For the CDR3, the DNA is TGCAGCGTTCGGACGGATCCCAATTCACCCCTCCACTTT. Protein: CSVRTDPNSPLHF.

This clonotype was seen many times. This chain joins TRBV2 and TRBJ2-1, with 9 bases fitting TRBD2. V shed 6 bases and J 2 bases; nucleotides not matched to a gene: 5. The CDR3 loop spans 15 amino acids. CDR1 is SNHLY and CDR2 is FYNNEI in the germline V gene. CDR3 residues: CASSPGLAAYNEQFF. The DNA for the CDR3 is TGTGCCAGCAGCCCGGGACTAGCAGCCTACAATGAGCAGTTCTTC.

The chain has TRBV5-1 and TRBJ2-2; D remains unclear. Germline CDR1 is SGHRS and CDR2 is YFSETQ. The CDR3 is 15 residues long. V lost 1 base to trimming and J lost 0 bases, with 7 bases between them. CDR3 sequence reads: CASSLSAANTGELFF. DNA of the CDR3: TGCGCCAGCAGCTTGTCGGCTGCGAACACCGGGGAGCTGTTTTTT.

There are many counts of this clonotype. The genes are TRBV3-1 and TRBJ2-7, with 10 bases lining up with TRBD2. This CDR3 spans 15 amino acids. The V gene end was trimmed by 0 bases and the J gene end by 3 bases; junction bases not matched to a gene: 2. CDR1 is LGHDT and CDR2 is YNNKEL in the germline V gene (reference sequence). As DNA, the CDR3 is TGTGCCAGCAGCCAAGAGGCTAGCGGGAGCTACGAGCAGTACTTC. Its translation: CASSQEASGSYEQYF.

This clonotype came up many times. The chain carries TRBV11-2 and TRBJ1-2; a weak D match, TRBD1 (6 bases). CDR3 length: 15 residues. Per the germline V gene, CDR1 is SGHAT and CDR2 is FQNNGV. V was trimmed by 4 bases and J by 3 bases, leaving 15 bases between them. In nucleotides, the CDR3 is TGTGCCAGCAGCTCATCAAGACAGGTGCACTATGGCTACACCTTC. This sequence encodes CASSSSRQVHYGYTF. Full variable domain (missing parts from reference TRBV11-2 and TRBJ1-2): EAGVAQSPRYKIIEKRQSVAFWCNPISGHATLYWYQQILGQGPKLLIQFQNNGVVDDSQLPKDRFSAERLKGVDSTLKIQPAKLEDSAVYLCASSSSRQVHYGYTFGSGTRLTVV.

This chain uses TRBV29-1 with TRBJ2-7; tentatively, D is TRBD2 (6 bases). This CDR3 comprises 11 residues. Germline-derived CDR1 and CDR2 are SQVTM and ANQGSEA. Trimming shortened V by 4 bases and J by 9 bases, and 13 bases separated the two germline ends. The CDR3 protein is CSVAASGVQYF. Here the CDR3 DNA reads TGCAGCGTTGCGGCCTCGGGGGTGCAGTACTTC.

This clonotype has ten or more counts. The chain joins TRBV2 to TRBJ2-3, with TRBD1 matching over 7 bases. This CDR3 spans 14 amino acids. The V and J ends lost 6 bases and 1 base, in that order; junction bases with no gene match: 4. The germline V gene encodes CDR1 SNHLY and CDR2 FYNNEI. The CDR3, as DNA: TGTGCCAGCAGAAACAGGGGAGGCACAGATACGCAGTATTTT. It is translated as CASRNRGGTDTQYF.

This clonotype was counted many times. The chain carries TRBV11-2 and TRBJ2-7; the match to TRBD2 covers 7 bases. The CDR3 loop spans 16 amino acids. With 4 bases clipped from V and 4 bases from J, the junction kept 13 bases outside the gene matches. Germline V CDR1 and CDR2: SGHAT, FQNNGV. The CDR3 reads CASSYGLAGDEYEQYF. CDR3 nucleotide sequence: TGTGCCAGCAGCTACGGACTGGCGGGAGATGAATACGAGCAGTACTTC.

This CDR3 is CAISESEQGNEPEAFF. The CDR3 bases are TGTGCCATCAGTGAGTCGGAGCAGGGCAACGAACCTGAAGCTTTCTTT. The chain couples TRBV10-3 to TRBJ1-1; the D gene is possibly TRBD1 (5 bases). CDR1 is ENHRY and CDR2 is SYGVKD in the germline V gene. Trimming stripped 0 bases from V and 6 bases from J, with 17 bases between. This CDR3 is 16 amino acids long.

This clonotype was detected ten times or more. The DNA for the CDR3 is TGTGCCAGCAGCGACCCGACGAACACTGAAGCTTTCTTT. Its translation is CASSDPTNTEAFF. The rearrangement uses TRBV9 and TRBJ1-1; D is uncertain. This CDR3 has 13 residues. Trimming removed 3 bases at V and 1 base at J, with 7 bases between. Germline-derived CDR1 and CDR2 are SGDLS and YYNGEE.

This clonotype was counted at least ten times. This sequence joins TRBV29-1 and TRBJ2-7; possible D gene TRBD2, 7 bases. Trimming took 7 bases from V and 2 from J, leaving 24 bases between them. Germline lookup yields CDR1 SQVTM and CDR2 ANQGSEA. The CDR3 extends over 16 amino acids. CDR3 in amino acids: CSAEGGKDYGAYEQYF. DNA for the CDR3: TGCAGCGCTGAGGGGGGGAAGGACTACGGGGCCTACGAGCAGTACTTC.

The table lists this clonotype with a few counts. The chain recombines TRBV20-1 with TRBJ2-7; the D gene is possibly TRBD2 (5 bases). The V end lost 5 bases, the J end lost 6 bases, and 26 bases lay between the germline ends. There are 16 residues in the CDR3. In germline, CDR1 is DFQATT, CDR2 SNEGSKA (reference sequence). CDR3 sequence (DNA): TGCAGTGCTTTTGGACCCGGGGAATCGGTGGCGATCGAGCAGTACTTC. It is translated as CSAFGPGESVAIEQYF.

This clonotype was detected many times. This sequence joins TRBV7-9 and TRBJ2-7, with 7 nucleotides matching TRBD2. J lost 5 bases, V lost 5 bases, and 15 bases had no gene match. CDR3 size: 16 residues. Per the germline V gene, CDR1 is SEHNR and CDR2 is FQNEAQ (reference sequence). The CDR3 DNA sequence: TGTGCCAGCAGCCCCATCCGGGGGGAGTCCCTGGACGAGCAGTACTTC. Protein: CASSPIRGESLDEQYF.

A note on this clonotype: This could be a read error, since a much larger clone is one nucleotide away. The V gene is TRBV24-1, the J gene TRBJ2-1; D gene unclear. The CDR3 length is 13 residues. Germline values: CDR1 KGHDR, CDR2 SFDVKD. The V and J ends lost 5 bases and 7 bases respectively, with 11 bases between them. The CDR3 loop reads CATSASGPNEQFF. CDR3 nucleotide sequence: TGTGCCACCAGTGCCTCGGGCCCAAATGAGCAGTTCTTC.

Only a few counts were recorded for this clonotype. The J gene is TRBJ1-4, the V gene TRBV10-3; D ambiguous. The germline CDR1 and CDR2 sequences are ENHRY and SYGVKD. The CDR3 spans 15 residues. V gave up 0 bases and J gave up 0 bases, with 5 bases separating them. The CDR3 bases are TGTGCCATCAGTGAGTCCCAGACAACTAATGAAAAACTGTTTTTT. As protein: CAISESQTTNEKLFF.

This clonotype came up a few times. This rearrangement joins TRBV18 to TRBJ2-1; TRBD2 matches at 8 bases. This CDR3 is built from 15 residues. Germline V gene sequence: CDR1 KGHSH, CDR2 LQKENI. J lost 14 bases, V lost 3 bases, and 15 bases had no gene match. CDR3 residues: CASSPTGTSDEGKFF. The DNA for the CDR3 is TGTGCCAGCTCACCGACCGGGACTAGTGATGAGGGAAAGTTCTTC. The full variable domain, completed using reference TRBV18 and TRBJ2-1, is NAGVMQNPRHLVRRRGQEARLRCSPMKGHSHVYWYRQLPEEGLKFMVYLQKENIIDESGMPKERFSAEFPKEGPSILRIQQVVRGDSAAYFCASSPTGTSDEGKFFGPGTRLTVL.

This clonotype occurred a few times. This chain joins TRBV3-1 and TRBJ1-6, with a possible D match to TRBD1 (5 bases). Trimming cost V 4 bases and J 10 bases, with 23 bases left between them. Germline loops: CDR1 LGHDT, CDR2 YNNKEL (reference sequence). The CDR3 is made up of 17 amino acids. The CDR3 DNA is TGTGCCAGCAGCCCCCTCGGTTCAGGGCCCTCAGGATCACCCCTCCACTTT. Its translation is CASSPLGSGPSGSPLHF.

The CDR3 spells CASSRGLLQETQYF. In DNA form, the CDR3 reads TGTGCCAGCAGCCGGGGACTGCTTCAAGAGACCCAGTACTTC. V and J are TRBV7-2 and TRBJ2-5, with TRBD2 as a possible D gene (6 bases). V was clipped by 5 bases and J by 2 bases, with 12 bases between them. This CDR3 is built from 14 residues. Germline CDR1 is SGHTA and CDR2 is FQGNSA. The variable domain in full, with the rest retrieved from reference TRBV7-2 and TRBJ2-5, is GAGVSQSPSNKVTEKGKDVELRCDPISGHTALYWYRQSLGQGLEFLIYFQGNSAPDKSGLPSDRFSAERTGGSVSTLTIQRTQQEDSAVYLCASSRGLLQETQYFGPGTRLLVL.

V is TRBV7-6 and J is TRBJ2-1; D is unresolved. Germline CDR1 and CDR2: SGHVS and FNYEAQ. V was shortened by 3 bases and J by 0 bases, with 9 bases between the two germline ends. This CDR3 comprises 15 residues. The CDR3 protein is CASSFTVSSYNEQFF. CDR3 bases: TGTGCCAGCAGCTTCACAGTAAGCTCCTACAATGAGCAGTTCTTC.

This clonotype was observed a handful of times. This chain joins TRBV20-1 and TRBJ2-2, with 11 nucleotides matching TRBD2. CDR1 DFQATT and CDR2 SNEGSKA come from the germline V gene (reference sequence). V trimming: 0 bases; J trimming: 3 bases; junction bases outside the gene matches: 3. The length of the CDR3 is 16 residues. DNA of the CDR3: TGCAGTGCTAGAGATGAACTAGCGGGAGACACCGGGGAGCTGTTTTTT. Its translation is CSARDELAGDTGELFF.

As regards this clonotype: It may be a read error: a sequence one base away is much more abundant. The V and J genes are TRBV2 and TRBJ2-5; unclear D gene. Germline CDR1 reads SNHLY; CDR2 reads FYNNEI. The CDR3 consists of 10 residues. The V gene lost 6 bases and the J gene lost 5 bases, with 4 bases spanning the gap. The CDR3 loop reads CASRLETQYF. The CDR3 DNA is TGTGCCAGCAGGTTGGAGACCCAGTACTTC.

There are a few counts of this clonotype. The rearrangement links TRBV10-2 to TRBJ2-1; 10 nucleotides match TRBD2. V lost 3 bases, J lost 9 bases, and 20 bases stayed unmatched. The length of the CDR3 is 19 residues. Germline CDR1 and CDR2: WSHSY and SAAADI. CDR3 coding DNA: TGCGCCAGCAGTGATCGACGGGCCCTCCTAGCGGGAGTTTATAGTGAGCAGTTCTTC. It encodes CASSDRRALLAGVYSEQFF.

Ten or more counts support this clonotype. The gene calls are TRBV27 and TRBJ2-2; D remains unclear. Germline CDR1 is MNHEY and CDR2 is SMNVEV (reference sequence). V lost 5 bases and J 1 base, leaving 8 bases between the germline ends. The length of the CDR3 is 14 residues. The CDR3: CASSALQNTGELFF. The CDR3, as DNA: TGTGCCAGCAGTGCATTACAGAACACCGGGGAGCTGTTTTTT.

There are many counts of this clonotype. The chain is built from TRBV20-1 and TRBJ2-3; 11 bases fit TRBD2. V lost 1 base and J lost 1; bases outside the gene matches: 13. From germline, CDR1 is DFQATT and CDR2 SNEGSKA (reference sequence). This CDR3 contains 19 residues. CDR3 loop: CSARGRRKLAGAGTDTQYF. The CDR3 region has the DNA TGCAGTGCTAGAGGCCGACGGAAACTAGCGGGAGCTGGCACAGATACGCAGTATTTT.

This clonotype was recorded at least ten times. A junction boundary mismatches the germline segment, possibly from a read error. This chain joins TRBV7-2 and TRBJ1-1, with D unresolved. CDR3 length: 14 residues. Germline V gene lookup returns CDR1 SGHTA and CDR2 FQGNSA. The CDR3 region has the DNA TGCGCCAGCAGCTTGGGATCAGGGAACACTGAAGCTTTCTTT. This gives the protein CASSLGSGNTEAFF.

This clonotype was counted ten times or more. The genes are TRBV20-1 and TRBJ1-2; D uncertain. The germline V gene encodes CDR1 DFQATT and CDR2 SNEGSKA (reference sequence). With 0 bases removed from V and 14 bases from J, the gap between germline ends came to 16 bases. The CDR3 consists of 12 residues. CDR3 coding DNA: TGCAGTGCTAGAGATGTGAGGACCCAATCGACCTTC. The encoded protein is CSARDVRTQSTF.

This clonotype occurred many times. The chain links TRBV11-2 to TRBJ2-5, with 15 bases aligning to TRBD2. This CDR3 has 15 residues. V was clipped by 5 bases and J by 5 bases; unmatched bases: 3. Germline V CDR1 and CDR2: SGHAT, FQNNGV. The CDR3 is CASSRGLAGGETQYF. The CDR3 nucleotides are TGTGCCAGCAGCCGCGGACTAGCGGGAGGGGAGACCCAGTACTTC.